The entry below gives a single TCR beta chain sequence along with its context. These data originate in a study of blood T cell repertoires in COVID-19. The V gene lost 0 bases and the J gene lost 3 bases, with 15 bases spanning the gap. This CDR3 is 17 amino acids long. Germline values: CDR1 LGHDT, CDR2 YNNKEL (reference sequence). Assay used: immunoSEQ multiplex PCR; TCRdb lists only in-frame clones, some missing. The data hold approximately 200,000 clones, with about 81% observed a single time. The sequenced sample was peripheral blood. The V gene is TRBV3-1 (or the pseudogene TRBV3-2), the J gene TRBJ2-1, with a possible D match to TRBD2 (6 bases). This receptor was taken from a woman aged 80 or older with COVID-19, enrolled during active disease. Here the CDR3 reads CASSQELWGVNYNEQFF. DNA for the CDR3: TGTGCCAGCAGCCAAGAATTGTGGGGGGTTAACTACAATGAGCAGTTCTTC.